The T cell receptor (beta chain) under discussion was sequenced for a study of blood T cell repertoires in COVID-19. Libraries were prepared by immunoSEQ multiplex PCR; TCRdb keeps only in-frame clonotypes and omits some of them. Among about 300,000 clones, around 84% were seen once, and the ten largest hold roughly 4%. The CDR3 loop spans 17 amino acids. Trimming removed 3 bases at V and 6 bases at J, with 21 bases between. CDR1 SGHRS and CDR2 YFSETQ come from the germline V gene. The chain uses TRBV5-1 and TRBJ2-2; D perhaps matches TRBD1 (6 bases). The material sequenced was PBMCs or T cells enriched from blood (not recorded which). The clonotype comes from a man younger than 45 who had recovered from COVID-19. The CDR3 spells CASSSLTFWQGSGELFF. The CDR3 region has the DNA TGCGCCAGCAGCTCCTTGACATTTTGGCAGGGGTCCGGGGAGCTGTTTTTT.